The T cell receptor (beta chain) under discussion was sequenced for a study of cytomegalovirus exposure and HLA in healthy donors. Regarding the study as a whole: According to reports, the classifier identified cytomegalovirus status with high specificity and sensitivity. Subsequent analysis revealed that first-cohort TCR clusters tended to co-occur in the roughly 120 validation repertoires. There were a few CMV-associated chains whose specificity for CMV antigens was confirmed in vitro.

Measured with immunoSEQ multiplex PCR; TCRdb has only the in-frame clones, and not every one. The data show approximately 160,000 clones, roughly nine tenths seen once. Germline V gene data show CDR1 as SGHDT and CDR2 as YYEEEE. V lost 3 bases, J lost 7 bases, and 10 bases stayed unmatched. The CDR3 spans 15 residues. Details on this clone: Its antigen remains unidentified.

V usage is TRBV5-6 and J usage is TRBJ1-5, with 7 bases identical to TRBD1. Sample: PBMCs. The origin of this receptor is a woman in her late teens or twenties in good health and CMV-seropositive. The CDR3 region has the DNA TGTGCCAGCAGCTCGGGCAGGGGGGTAGTGCAGCCCCAGCATTTT. The encoded protein is CASSSGRGVVQPQHF.